This paragraph reports one TCR beta chain. The sample comes from a study of blood T cell repertoires in COVID-19. In Cohort 3, a recovered donor had either two negative PCRs, clearance, or symptom resolution. Per the study methods: Estimation of nucleated cell counts was performed using reference gene primer amplification. TCRdb keeps only in-frame clones here, not all; method: immunoSEQ multiplex PCR. The V and J calls and the clone size are those of that table, but D and trimming were determined from the DNA. The sample comprises some 260,000 clones, just over 85% of which are singletons, and less than 2% rests with the top ten. This CDR3 comprises 15 residues. V gave up 7 bases and J gave up 5 bases; unmatched junction bases: 8. The germline V gene encodes CDR1 SGHAT and CDR2 FQNNGV.

The chain has TRBV11-2 and TRBJ2-2; 9 positions agree with TRBD2. The sequenced sample consisted of PBMCs or T cells enriched from blood (not recorded which). This TCR derives from a man aged 35-49 years who had recovered from COVID-19. CDR3 DNA: TGTGCCAGCACCAGAGAAGCGGGAGGTACCGGGGAGCTGTTTTTT. Encoded protein: CASTREAGGTGELFF.